This T cell receptor (beta chain) was identified during a study of T-cell memory formation after mild COVID-19. Study-level background: Across donors, TCR clusters were largely donor specific.

This clonotype has more than one count but fewer than ten. Its antigen remains unknown. The CDR3 is made up of 13 amino acids. Germline-derived CDR1 and CDR2 are WSHSY and SAAADI. J gave up 3 bases and V 8 bases, and 5 bases lay outside the gene matches. Overall study findings and caveats: The appearance of some responding clones in pre-infection memory suggested that cross-reactive memory joined. The study found balanced CD4/CD8 in clones contracting day 15 to 85 and a CD4+ lean in later expanders.

TCRdb re-analysed the 5' RACE reads in MiXCR, keeping a single row per CDR3 protein. This table holds around 65,000 distinct CDR3 sequences, about 10% found once. The chain joins TRBV10-2 to TRBJ2-5, with TRBD2 identical over 8 bases. The receptor was isolated from a man aged 18 to 30 who had mild COVID-19 (a few samples of this study predate the infection). Cell type and time point are not known. The material sequenced was PBMCs or a T cell subset sorted from them (not recorded which). DNA of the CDR3: TGCGCCAGCTCTGGACTAGCCGAAGAGACCCAGTACTTC. This encodes CASSGLAEETQYF.